This TCR beta chain was found in a study of T cell repertoires in cytomegalovirus infection (dated by TCRdb to the late 2010s). Describing the broader study: Because public TCR beta signatures pointed to carriage of CMV infection together with the matching HLA type, the HLA type of each donor mattered for the analysis. The research as a whole found: In both this cohort and an independent cohort of 352 donors, the cumulative frequency of public TCR beta family members distinguished carriers of CMV infection plus the relevant HLA type. The ex vivo response was dominated by HLA-C-restricted CMV-specific TCR beta clonotypes, and the single most frequent clonotype in two of eight donors was supplied by these HLA-C-restricted clonotypes.

Of note for this clonotype: Its specific antigen is unknown. No base-level quality is on record; no much larger clone is a single base apart.

TCRdb records Illumina HiSeq 1500 as the sequencer. TCRdb reworked the public reads: Q25 trimming with fastp, MiXCR clone assembly, productive beta chains retained. Every CDR3 protein is listed once, alongside the most common genes and DNA of its rows. This sample comprises about 450,000 distinct CDR3 sequences, roughly 30% of them detected only once. Approximately 15% of the sample comes from the top ten. The sequenced sample consisted of PBMCs. The source is a human donor in good health (CMV status not recorded). Some clones in this sample may be carry-over from other donors' samples.

The DNA reads as follows: TGTGCCAGTAGTATGGGGGTCGGGATCTACAATGAGCAGTTCTTC. Its protein is CASSMGVGIYNEQFF. This sequence uses TRBV19 and TRBJ2-1; the D gene is possibly TRBD1 or TRBD2, each agreeing over 5 bases. According to the germline V gene (reference sequence), CDR1 reads LNHDA and CDR2 reads SQIVND. Inclusive of the bounding cysteine and phenylalanine, the CDR3 is 15 residues long. Of all the DNA, just the CDR3 is kept, 45 bases in frame from base 1. V loses 3 bases, J loses 3 bases, and the germline ends lie 12 bases apart.